This T cell receptor beta chain stems from a study of cytomegalovirus exposure and HLA in healthy donors. The PCR ran on 60 Vbeta and 13 Jbeta primers. Study processing details: Later, roughly 80 million unique TCR beta chains were counted in an analysis, and some 10 million of them were shared. Libraries were prepared by immunoSEQ multiplex PCR; TCRdb keeps only in-frame clonotypes and omits some of them. V, J and clone size are those of that table, while D and trimming were read from the DNA. Of some 130,000 clones detected, over 60% appear once; the ten largest clones hold approximately 0.97%. This CDR3 has 15 amino acids. Trimming removed 5 bases from V and 10 bases from J; junction bases left unmatched: 11. Germline CDR1 reads MNHEY; CDR2 reads SMNVEV (reference sequence). Study observations and caveats: Most TCR beta V segments were productive about 87% or about 30% of the time in an earlier analysis. An ancestry cluster, one associated with Asian ancestry, reportedly showed fewer N-insertions than the 666-donor mean in a later analysis. The classifier reportedly diagnosed cytomegalovirus status with high sensitivity and specificity.

Of note for this clone: Its antigen is currently unknown.

The chain is built from TRBV27 and TRBJ1-6, with 7 bases that match TRBD1. Sequenced sample: PBMCs. This TCR was sampled from a human donor in good health. The CDR3 sequence: CASSPQTGNYSPLHF. The CDR3 bases are TGTGCCAGCAGTCCCCAGACAGGGAATTACTCACCCCTCCACTTT.